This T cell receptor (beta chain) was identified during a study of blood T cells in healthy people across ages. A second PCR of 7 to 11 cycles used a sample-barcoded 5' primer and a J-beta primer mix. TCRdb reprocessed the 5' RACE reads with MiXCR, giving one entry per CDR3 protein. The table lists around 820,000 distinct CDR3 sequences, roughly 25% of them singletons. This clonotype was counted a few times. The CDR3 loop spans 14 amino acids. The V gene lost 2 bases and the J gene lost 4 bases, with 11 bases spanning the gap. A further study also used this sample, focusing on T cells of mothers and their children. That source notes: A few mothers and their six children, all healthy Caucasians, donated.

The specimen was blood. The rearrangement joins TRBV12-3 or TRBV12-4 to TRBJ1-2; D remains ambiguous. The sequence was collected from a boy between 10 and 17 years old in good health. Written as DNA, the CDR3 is TGTGCCAGCAGTTTAAACGGGCAGACCTATGGCTACACCTTC. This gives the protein CASSLNGQTYGYTF.